This section outlines one T cell receptor beta chain sequence together with its context. Its antigen remains undetermined. Base qualities are missing; no much larger clone stands one base away. Sequences SGHAT (CDR1) and FQNNGV (CDR2) are obtained from the germline V gene. The germline ends are 8 bases apart after V is trimmed by 0 bases and J by 12 bases. The CDR3 measures 12 amino acids from cysteine to phenylalanine. This entry keeps only the CDR3 DNA: 36 bases, framed from base 1. The library was generated by PCR. Sequencing relied on an Illumina HiSeq 4000. Bulk TCR libraries were generated as previously described, with the TCR primers listed in Table S5 used. Total RNA was purified with the Qiagen AllPrep DNA/RNA kit. Before analysis, reads from multiple sequencing runs of the same library were pooled. From the authors' description of their analysis: Reads were retained only if the reads had an exact TCR constant sequence, and the retained reads were trimmed to 150 nt and grouped according to their 12-nt molecular barcodes. Reads in each barcode group were sub-clustered using a 15% Levenshtein threshold, and a quality-weighted consensus sequence was built for each RNA molecule. Non-functional sequences were discarded, and so were lower-count sequences lying one edit away from another sequence. Based on fitting two negative binomial distributions, any barcode sub-cluster with under 20% of the maximum read count was discarded. In TCRdb, the public reads were trimmed at Q25 with fastp and aligned with MiXCR, with productive beta chains retained. Records with the same CDR3 protein are collapsed into one entry carrying the most frequent genes and DNA. TCRdb's processing, not the authors' own work, is the source of the V and J calls. The sample table holds more than 450,000 distinct CDR3 sequences, of which 20% to 25% were seen once. Approximately 0.84% of the sample is held by the ten biggest clonotypes.

This sample is part of a study of molecular identifiers for immune sequencing clone quantification (dated by TCRdb to the late 2010s). General notes on the study: For a replicate experiment, RNA from roughly 21,000 or 96,000 naive CD8 T cells was divided into five aliquots, and four of the five aliquots were sequenced. The study was a methods study using CD8 T cells to benchmark molecular-identifier clustering-based TCR repertoire sequencing (MIDCIRS) and TCR RNA copy counting. The paper's findings and limits, for the study overall: When barcode sub-clustering was not used, chimeric consensus sequences inflated TCR diversity, with chimeras reaching as high as 47%. In CMV-specific effector cells, over 98% of molecules were held by clones above 20 RNA copies, whereas under 1% of molecules were held by such clones in naive cells. Even against a background of about a million naive CD8 T cells, spiked-in Jurkat TCR RNA amounting to a single cell's worth was reported to be detectable. The naive libraries included spiked-in Jurkat TCR RNA (about nine copies' worth), and this Jurkat TCR RNA is not part of the donor repertoire. Modeling gave roughly 2.9 recovered TCR RNA copies per cell versus approximately 11 by digital PCR, implying around 31% capture efficiency. The sizes of highly expanded clones could end up underestimated when identical TCR molecules share a barcode.

Naive CD8 T cell libraries were made from approximately 22,000 to 940,000 sorted cells using 10%, 30% or 50% of purified RNA. On a BD FACSAria II, naive CD8 T cells were FACS-sorted as CD8+CD4-CCR7+CD45RA+ and collected into RLT Plus buffer. Under 11 TCR copies' worth of Jurkat RNA were spiked into roughly 19,000-1,000,000 naive CD8 T cell samples to test detection sensitivity. Enrichment of CD8 T cells was performed with RosetteSep CD8+ T Cell Enrichment Cocktail and Ficoll-Paque, after which ACK red cell lysis was carried out. Source material: naive CD8+ T cells from blood, with Jurkat cell RNA spiked in. The cell subset or site label here, explained by the study, means: FACS-sorted CD8+CD4-CCR7+CD45RA+ naive T cells. The source of this sequence is a human donor in good health. Some libraries in this study had Jurkat cell RNA spiked in. The rearrangement joined TRBV11-2 to TRBJ1-4, with no reliable assignment of the D segment. The DNA is TGTGCCAGCAGCTTAGACACCGTCGAACTGTTTTTT. Protein translation: CASSLDTVELFF.